This is a list of T cell receptor beta chains from one sample in a study of T-cell reconstitution after alpha-beta-depleted transplantation in children. TCRdb ran MiXCR on the PCR reads and lists one entry per CDR3 protein. In the table there are about 610,000 distinct CDR3 sequences, 8% to 11% of which are singletons. Sequences were derived from PBMCs from the stem cell graft donor, sampled from the stem cell graft. Receptors originate from a human donor who donated a stem cell graft to a child with acute myeloid leukemia. Each CDR3 is given with its conserved first and last residue. A D gene is named only where the DNA matches it firmly. The size of a clone is reported for some rows only, either as once, few or many, or as a class for expanded clones.

CASSLEGGRVHEQYF TGCGCCAGCAGCTTGGAGGGGGGCAGGGTGCACGAGCAGTACTTC TRBV5-1 few TRBJ2-7 -
CSARGTATNSPLHF TGCAGTGCTAGGGGGACAGCCACTAATTCACCCCTCCACTTT TRBV20-1 - TRBJ1-6 TRBD1
CSVVWAGTYEEYF TGCAGCGTTGTGTGGGCAGGAACCTACGAGGAGTACTTC TRBV29-1 - TRBJ2-7 -
CASSGSGFYGYTF TGTGCCAGCAGCGGATCAGGTTTCTATGGCTACACCTTC TRBV9 - TRBJ1-2 -
CATSRVGGTGLPYEQYF TGTGCCACCAGCAGAGTCGGAGGGACAGGGCTACCCTACGAGCAGTACTTC TRBV15 - TRBJ2-7 TRBD1
CASSRGADTQYF TGTGCCAGCAGCCGCGGGGCAGATACGCAGTATTTT TRBV5-8 many TRBJ2-3 -
CASSLVSRGTDTQYF TGTGCCAGCAGTTTGGTCTCCAGGGGCACGGATACGCAGTATTTT TRBV27 few TRBJ2-3 -
CASSLGSAGGYNEQFF TGTGCCAGCAGCTTAGGTAGTGCGGGGGGGTACAATGAGCAGTTCTTC TRBV11-3 many TRBJ2-1 TRBD2
CASSSRTSGSRIRYF TGTGCCAGCAGTTCCAGGACTAGCGGGAGTCGGATCCGGTACTTC TRBV5-6 many TRBJ2-4 TRBD2
CASFRGANLSAKNIQYF TGTGCCAGCTTTAGAGGGGCTAATCTAAGCGCCAAAAACATTCAGTACTTC TRBV7-2 many TRBJ2-4 -
CASSLGRINTEAFF TGTGCCAGCAGCTTGGGACGGATAAACACTGAAGCTTTCTTT TRBV7-9 many TRBJ1-1 -
CASSARGSNTGELFF TGCGCCAGCAGCGCCAGGGGCTCGAACACCGGGGAGCTGTTTTTT TRBV5-1 - TRBJ2-2 -
CAISDLGQGRTEAFF TGTGCCATCAGTGACCTAGGACAGGGCCGGACTGAAGCTTTCTTT TRBV10-3 - TRBJ1-1 TRBD1
CSARTGLAVDNEQFF TGCAGTGCGCGGACGGGACTAGCGGTGGACAATGAGCAGTTCTTC TRBV20-1 many TRBJ2-1 TRBD2
CASSINNEQFF TGTGCCAGCAGCATAAACAATGAGCAGTTCTTC TRBV7-2 many TRBJ2-1 -
CASSLRSARGYTF TGTGCCAGCAGTTTACGGAGTGCTAGAGGCTACACCTTC TRBV28 many TRBJ1-2 -
CAISESGRPRDTQYF TGTGCCATCAGTGAGTCAGGCCGACCGCGCGATACGCAGTATTTT TRBV10-3 many TRBJ2-3 -
CASSTTGGRVETQYF TGCGCCAGCAGCACGACAGGGGGCAGGGTAGAGACCCAGTACTTC TRBV5-1 many TRBJ2-5 TRBD1
CASSKTSGKETQYF TGTGCCAGCAGTAAGACTAGCGGAAAAGAGACCCAGTACTTC TRBV7-2 many TRBJ2-5 TRBD2
CASTYSGRGTGELFF TGTGCCAGCACCTATAGCGGGAGAGGGACCGGGGAGCTGTTTTTT TRBV6-2/TRBV6-3 few TRBJ2-2 TRBD2
CASSQDGSGSFEQFF TGTGCCAGCAGCCAAGATGGTAGCGGGAGCTTTGAGCAGTTCTTC TRBV3-1 many TRBJ2-1 TRBD2
CASSFSYLAGGALEPDTQYF TGTGCCAGCAGTTTTTCCTACCTAGCGGGAGGGGCGCTGGAACCAGATACGCAGTATTTT TRBV28 many TRBJ2-3 TRBD2
CASSELWVRSTDTQYF TGCGCCAGCAGTGAGTTGTGGGTCAGAAGCACAGATACGCAGTATTTT TRBV10-1 few TRBJ2-3 -
CASSYSGVGGSNEQFF TGTGCCAGCAGTTACTCGGGGGTGGGGGGATCCAATGAGCAGTTCTTC TRBV6-2/TRBV6-3 many TRBJ2-1 -
CASSVLAGLPGELFF TGTGCCAGCAGCGTTCTAGCGGGACTTCCCGGGGAGCTGTTTTTT TRBV9 many TRBJ2-2 TRBD2
CASSGTDINSPLHF TGTGCCAGCAGCGGGACAGACATTAATTCACCCCTCCACTTT TRBV6-5 many TRBJ1-6 TRBD1
CASSLGGGRLETQYF TGTGCCAGCAGCTTAGGGGGCGGGAGGCTGGAGACCCAGTACTTC TRBV7-2 many TRBJ2-5 TRBD2
CAISGTRNTEAFF TGTGCCATCAGTGGGACGCGTAACACTGAAGCTTTCTTT TRBV10-3 many TRBJ1-1 -
CASSSTGFTRGETQYF TGTGCCAGCAGTTCGACAGGGTTTACGCGAGGAGAGACCCAGTACTTC TRBV6-5 few TRBJ2-5 TRBD1
CTTNSGGEEQFF TGCACCACGAACAGCGGGGGGGAGGAGCAGTTCTTC TRBV29-1 many TRBJ2-1 TRBD2
CASRPGQGANEQFF TGTGCCAGCAGACCAGGACAGGGGGCAAATGAGCAGTTCTTC TRBV27 many TRBJ2-1 TRBD1
CASSYSDRFLSYEQYF TGTGCCAGCAGTTACTCGGACAGGTTCCTCTCCTACGAGCAGTACTTC TRBV6-2/TRBV6-3 - TRBJ2-7 TRBD1
CASSSQIEQYF TGTGCCAGCAGCTCCCAAATAGAGCAGTACTTC TRBV7-2 few TRBJ2-7 -
CASSLVTIQETQYF TGTGCCAGCAGCTTGGTGACCATCCAAGAGACCCAGTACTTC TRBV5-6 many TRBJ2-5 -
CASSFQQGSSYNEQFF TGCGCCAGCAGCTTCCAACAGGGGAGCTCCTACAATGAGCAGTTCTTC TRBV5-1 many TRBJ2-1 TRBD1
CSVVVSAQSYNEQFF TGCAGCGTTGTTGTGTCCGCCCAATCCTACAATGAGCAGTTCTTC TRBV29-1 few TRBJ2-1 -
CASSHAGTSGATRWNEQFF TGCGCCAGCAGCCACGCCGGGACTAGCGGAGCTACCCGCTGGAATGAGCAGTTCTTC TRBV4-3 few TRBJ2-1 TRBD2
CSARKGTSGYTGELFF TGCAGTGCTAGAAAAGGGACTAGCGGATACACCGGGGAGCTGTTTTTT TRBV20-1 few TRBJ2-2 TRBD2
CSVFIGTSGEYNEQFF TGCAGCGTATTTATCGGGACTAGCGGGGAGTACAATGAGCAGTTCTTC TRBV29-1 few TRBJ2-1 TRBD2
CASSPRAERYYGYTF TGTGCCAGCAGCCCCCGGGCTGAGCGATACTATGGCTACACCTTC TRBV5-6 - TRBJ1-2 -
CASSLDRTYNEQFF TGTGCCAGCAGCTTAGACCGGACCTACAATGAGCAGTTCTTC TRBV7-2 many TRBJ2-1 -
CASGQGFGTEAFF TGCGCCAGTGGACAGGGATTCGGCACTGAAGCTTTCTTT TRBV5-1 - TRBJ1-1 TRBD1
CASSLSGTSGRNEQFF TGCGCCAGCAGCTTGTCCGGGACTAGCGGGAGAAATGAGCAGTTCTTC TRBV5-1 many TRBJ2-1 TRBD2
CASIPGTSATYEQYF TGTGCCAGCATTCCCGGGACTAGCGCTACCTACGAGCAGTACTTC TRBV6-1 - TRBJ2-7 TRBD2
CASSSFAGGSEQFF TGTGCCAGCAGCTCTTTCGCGGGAGGGAGTGAGCAGTTCTTC TRBV7-6 - TRBJ2-1 TRBD2
CASSQDRLGLKSSYNEQFF TGCGCCAGCAGCCAAGATCGGCTGGGTTTAAAGAGCTCCTACAATGAGCAGTTCTTC TRBV4-3 few TRBJ2-1 -
CASSLGSMERAFF TGTGCCAGCAGCTTAGGATCCATGGAGCGGGCTTTCTTT TRBV7-2 - TRBJ1-1 -
CATNYEQYF TGTGCCACCAATTACGAGCAGTACTTC TRBV27 - TRBJ2-7 -
CSAHFGAGELFF TGCAGTGCCCACTTCGGGGCCGGGGAGCTGTTTTTT TRBV20-1 - TRBJ2-2 -
CASSVTSGSGYEQYF TGTGCCAGCAGCGTAACTAGCGGGAGTGGGTACGAGCAGTACTTC TRBV7-9 few TRBJ2-7 TRBD2
CASREAGGLQNEQFF TGTGCCAGCAGAGAAGCGGGAGGGCTCCAAAATGAGCAGTTCTTC TRBV6-1 - TRBJ2-1 TRBD2